Listed below are T cell receptor beta chains from one sample, sequenced in a study of CD8 T cells in ankylosing spondylitis. TCRdb processed the 5' RACE reads anew with MiXCR; each CDR3 protein has one entry. The sample includes more than 100,000 distinct CDR3 sequences, more than 15% of them seen just once. Sequencing was carried out using blood, either unsorted or a sorted T cell fraction (not recorded which). All receptors come from a male donor with ankylosing spondylitis. The CDR3 runs from the conserved cysteine through the conserved F or W. A D gene is named only where the DNA matches it firmly. The listing skips clone size in some rows; elsewhere it reads once, few, many or a size class.

CATSDFGLIEGDTQYF	TGTGCCACCAGTGATTTCGGCTTAATCGAAGGAGATACGCAGTATTTT	TRBV24-1	NA	TRBJ2-3	few
CASSEAVYEQYF	TGTGCCAGCAGTGAGGCAGTTTACGAGCAGTACTTC	TRBV2	NA	TRBJ2-7	few
CASSQVSSTGELFF	TGTGCCAGCAGCCAAGTGTCGAGCACCGGGGAGCTGTTTTTT	TRBV14	NA	TRBJ2-2	NA
CASSARHLSSGMAGELFF	TGTGCCAGCAGTGCACGACATTTATCTAGCGGGATGGCCGGGGAGCTGTTTTTT	TRBV6-4	TRBD2	TRBJ2-2	few
CASGGGEQFF	TGTGCCAGCGGCGGTGGTGAGCAGTTCTTC	TRBV2	NA	TRBJ2-1	NA
CASSLLGGLAARSGANVLTF	TGTGCCAGCAGTTTATTAGGGGGGCTAGCGGCCCGCTCTGGGGCCAACGTCCTGACTTTC	TRBV27	NA	TRBJ2-6	NA
CASSSTGSYEQYF	TGTGCCAGCAGCTCCACGGGCAGCTACGAGCAGTACTTC	TRBV11-2	NA	TRBJ2-7	few
CASSHATGLYGYTF	TGTGCCAGCAGCCACGCAACAGGGCTTTATGGCTACACCTTC	TRBV14	NA	TRBJ1-2	few
CSVAGTGDGYTF	TGCAGCGTGGCCGGGACAGGGGATGGCTACACCTTC	TRBV29-1	TRBD1	TRBJ1-2	NA
CASSMGSGDSYEQYF	TGTGCCAGTAGTATGGGTAGCGGGGACTCCTACGAGCAGTACTTC	TRBV19	TRBD2	TRBJ2-7	NA
CASSAGQRYEQYF	TGTGCCAGCAGCGCGGGACAACGCTACGAGCAGTACTTC	TRBV28	NA	TRBJ2-7	few
CASSQRAEMRNEQFF	TGTGCCAGCAGCCAAAGGGCGGAGATGAGGAATGAGCAGTTCTTC	TRBV7-9	NA	TRBJ2-1	NA
CSVESPAYEQYF	TGCAGCGTTGAGAGCCCAGCCTACGAGCAGTACTTC	TRBV29-1	NA	TRBJ2-7	NA
CASSPRGTFEDTQYF	TGTGCCAGCAGCCCACGGGGCACATTCGAAGATACGCAGTATTTT	TRBV27	NA	TRBJ2-3	few
CASRRTSRSSYNEQFF	TGTGCCAGCAGACGGACTAGCCGGAGCTCCTACAATGAGCAGTTCTTC	TRBV7-8	TRBD2	TRBJ2-1	NA
CASSFNPTYEQYF	TGCGCCAGCAGCTTTAACCCGACCTACGAGCAGTACTTC	TRBV5-1	NA	TRBJ2-7	NA
CAISDSGQAVAELFF	TGTGCCATCAGTGACTCGGGACAGGCGGTAGCGGAGCTGTTTTTT	TRBV10-3	TRBD1	TRBJ2-2	NA
CASSKRDGFYEQYF	TGTGCCAGCAGTAAGCGGGACGGTTTTTACGAGCAGTACTTC	TRBV27	TRBD2	TRBJ2-7	few